Here is one TCR beta chain with its context. This sample was included in a study of blood T cell repertoires in COVID-19. Study background: Spain, Italy and the United States supplied samples that represented acute and convalescent COVID-19. Sources were T cells, B-cell-depleted T cells, or PBMCs; the material itself was cDNA or gDNA.

Original handling: By means of reference gene primer amplification, nucleated cell counts were estimated. The protocol was immunoSEQ multiplex PCR, while the TCRdb copy is restricted to in-frame clones and leaves out a portion. That table is the source of V, J and clone size, and D and trimming were worked out from the DNA. The table lists 300,000 to 400,000 clones, approximately 87% of them singletons. The CDR3 totals 14 residues. The V gene end was trimmed by 2 bases and the J gene end by 5 bases; junction bases not matched to a gene: 4. Per germline, CDR1 LNHDA and CDR2 SQIVND (reference sequence).

The specimen was peripheral blood. This TCR came from a woman in her fifties or sixties with COVID-19, enrolled during active disease. This chain links TRBV19 with TRBJ2-3; 7 nucleotides match TRBD2. Here the CDR3 reads CASSITSAVDTQYF. The CDR3 nucleotides are TGTGCCAGTAGTATAACTAGCGCTGTAGATACGCAGTATTTT. The full variable domain, its missing parts supplied by reference TRBV19 and TRBJ2-3, is DGGITQSPKYLFRKEGQNVTLSCEQNLNHDAMYWYRQDPGQGLRLIYYSQIVNDFQKGDIAEGYSVSREKKESFPLTVTSAQKNPTAFYLCASSITSAVDTQYFGPGTRLTVL.